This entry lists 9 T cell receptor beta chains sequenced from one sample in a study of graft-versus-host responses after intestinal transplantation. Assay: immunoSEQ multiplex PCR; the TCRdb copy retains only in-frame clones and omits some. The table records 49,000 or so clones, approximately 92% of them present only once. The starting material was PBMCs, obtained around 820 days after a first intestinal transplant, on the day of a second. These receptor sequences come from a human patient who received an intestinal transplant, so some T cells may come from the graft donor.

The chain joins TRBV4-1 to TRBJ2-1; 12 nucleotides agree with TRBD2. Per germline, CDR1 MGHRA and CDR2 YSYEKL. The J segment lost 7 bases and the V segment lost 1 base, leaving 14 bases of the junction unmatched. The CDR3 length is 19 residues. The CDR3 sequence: CASSQVRSALAGGPNEQFF. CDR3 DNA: TGCGCCAGCAGCCAAGTACGTTCGGCCCTAGCGGGAGGGCCAAATGAGCAGTTCTTC.

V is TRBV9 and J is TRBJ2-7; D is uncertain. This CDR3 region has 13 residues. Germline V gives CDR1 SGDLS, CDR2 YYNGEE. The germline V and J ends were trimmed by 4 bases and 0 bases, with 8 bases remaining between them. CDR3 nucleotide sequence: TGTGCCAGCAGCCCCCGGGCCTCCTACGAGCAGTACTTC. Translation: CASSPRASYEQYF.

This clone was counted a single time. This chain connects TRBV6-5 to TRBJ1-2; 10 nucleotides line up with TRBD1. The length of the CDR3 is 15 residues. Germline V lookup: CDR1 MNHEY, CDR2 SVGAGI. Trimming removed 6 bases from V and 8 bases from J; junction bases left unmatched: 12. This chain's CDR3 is CASSRTGTGAGGYTF. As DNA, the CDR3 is TGTGCCAGCAGCCGGACCGGGACAGGGGCAGGAGGCTACACCTTC.

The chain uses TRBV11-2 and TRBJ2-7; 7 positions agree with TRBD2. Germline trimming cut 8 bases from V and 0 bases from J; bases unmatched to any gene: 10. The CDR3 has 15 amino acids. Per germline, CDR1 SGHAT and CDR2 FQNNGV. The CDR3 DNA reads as TGTGCCAGCCGCTGGGGGGGGTCCTCCTCCTACGAGCAGTACTTC. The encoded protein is CASRWGGSSSYEQYF.

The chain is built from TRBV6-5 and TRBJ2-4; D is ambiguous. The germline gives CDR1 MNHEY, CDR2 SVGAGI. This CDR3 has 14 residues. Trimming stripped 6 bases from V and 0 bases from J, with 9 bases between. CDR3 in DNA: TGTGCCAGCAGCGACCACGTAGCCAAAAACATTCAGTACTTC. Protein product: CASSDHVAKNIQYF.

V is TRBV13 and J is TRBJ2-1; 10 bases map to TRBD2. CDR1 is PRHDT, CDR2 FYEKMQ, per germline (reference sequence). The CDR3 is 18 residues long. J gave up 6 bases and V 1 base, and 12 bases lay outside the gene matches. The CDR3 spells CASSLVLKTGLASNEQFF. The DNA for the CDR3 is TGTGCCAGCAGCTTAGTTCTAAAAACGGGACTAGCGAGCAATGAGCAGTTCTTC.

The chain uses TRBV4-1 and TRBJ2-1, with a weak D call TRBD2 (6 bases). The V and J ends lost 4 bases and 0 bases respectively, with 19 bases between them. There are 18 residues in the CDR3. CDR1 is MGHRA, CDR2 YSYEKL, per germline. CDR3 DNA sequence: TGCGCCAGCAGCCCCTCTTTAGCGGACCCAAGCTCCTACAATGAGCAGTTCTTC. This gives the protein CASSPSLADPSSYNEQFF.

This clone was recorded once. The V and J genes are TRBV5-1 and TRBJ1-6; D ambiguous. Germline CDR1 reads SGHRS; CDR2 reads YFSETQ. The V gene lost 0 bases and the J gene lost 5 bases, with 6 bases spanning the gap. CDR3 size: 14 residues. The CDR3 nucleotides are TGCGCCAGCAGCTTGGCCTCGGATAATTCACCCCTCCACTTT. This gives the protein CASSLASDNSPLHF.

The CDR3 nucleotides read TGTGCCAGCAGCGTAGAAATAGGGGGCAGGGCTGAAGCTTTCTTT. Translating gives CASSVEIGGRAEAFF. J is TRBJ1-1 and V is TRBV9, with 7 positions matching TRBD1. Germline V gene data show CDR1 as SGDLS and CDR2 as YYNGEE. V was pared by 0 bases and J by 6 bases, with 8 bases of the junction left unmatched. The CDR3 length is 15 residues.